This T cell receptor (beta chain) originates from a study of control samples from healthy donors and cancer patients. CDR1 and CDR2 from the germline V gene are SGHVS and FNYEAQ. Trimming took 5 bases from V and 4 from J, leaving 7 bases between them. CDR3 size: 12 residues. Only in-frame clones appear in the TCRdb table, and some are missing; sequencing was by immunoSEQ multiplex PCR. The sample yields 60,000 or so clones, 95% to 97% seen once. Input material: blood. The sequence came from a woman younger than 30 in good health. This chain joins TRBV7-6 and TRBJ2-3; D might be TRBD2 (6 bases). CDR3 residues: CASSRLADTQYF. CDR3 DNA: TGTGCCAGCAGCCGACTAGCAGATACGCAGTATTTT.